The clone carrying this TCR beta chain turned up a few times. What it binds is unknown. These data belong to a study of T cells after yellow fever vaccination. Trimming took 0 bases from V and 12 from J, leaving 18 bases between them. Germline assignment: CDR1 MGHRA and CDR2 YSYEKL. CDR3 length: 15 residues. General study findings and limits: Only a small proportion of the clonotypes turned up in both the CD4 and the CD8 compartments, likely arising from convergent recombination. Among primary-vaccination clones, most reappeared after the booster, at 96% for CD4 and around 91% for CD8.

Each CDR3 protein is one row after TCRdb ran MiXCR on the 5' RACE reads. This sample has about 200,000 distinct CDR3 sequences, with approximately 3.3% found just once. Sequenced here: CD4+ T cells sorted from PBMCs, sampled 10 days after the yellow fever booster vaccination. The receptor's source is a man aged 18 to 30 who received the YFV17D yellow fever vaccine. The chain has TRBV4-1 and TRBJ2-1; unclear D gene. Here the CDR3 DNA reads TGCGCCAGCAGCCAAGAAATGGGCCCCGGCGTACGGCAGTTCTTC. It translates to CASSQEMGPGVRQFF.